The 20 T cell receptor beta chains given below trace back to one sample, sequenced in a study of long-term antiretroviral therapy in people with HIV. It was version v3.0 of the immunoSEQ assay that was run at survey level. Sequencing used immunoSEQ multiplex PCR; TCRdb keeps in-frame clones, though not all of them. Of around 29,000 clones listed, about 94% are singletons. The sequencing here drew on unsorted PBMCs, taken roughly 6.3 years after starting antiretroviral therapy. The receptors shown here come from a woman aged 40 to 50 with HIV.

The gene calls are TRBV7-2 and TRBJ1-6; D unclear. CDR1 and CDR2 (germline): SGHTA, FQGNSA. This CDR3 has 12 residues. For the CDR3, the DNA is TGTGCAGAGGGCTCCTATAATTCACCCCTCCACTTT. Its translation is CAEGSYNSPLHF. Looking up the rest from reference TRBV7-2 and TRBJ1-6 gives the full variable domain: GAGVSQSPSNKVTEKGKDVELRCDPISGHTALYWYRQSLGQGLEFLIYFQGNSAPDKSGLPSDRFSAERTGGSVSTLTIQRTQQEDSAVYLCAEGSYNSPLHFGNGTRLTVT.

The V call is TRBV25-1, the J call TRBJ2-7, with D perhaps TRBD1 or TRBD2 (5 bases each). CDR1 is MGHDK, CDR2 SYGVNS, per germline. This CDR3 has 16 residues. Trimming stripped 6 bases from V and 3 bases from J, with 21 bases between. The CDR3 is CASSAQMEAGRYEQYF. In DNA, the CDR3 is TGTGCCAGCAGCGCCCAAATGGAGGCAGGGCGCTACGAGCAGTACTTC.

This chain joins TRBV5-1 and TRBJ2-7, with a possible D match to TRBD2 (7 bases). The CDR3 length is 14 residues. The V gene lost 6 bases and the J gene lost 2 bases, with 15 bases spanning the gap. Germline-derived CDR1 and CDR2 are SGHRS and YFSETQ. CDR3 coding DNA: TGCGCCAGCAAACCCCTGGGGGGGCCCTACGAGCAGTACTTC. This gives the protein CASKPLGGPYEQYF.

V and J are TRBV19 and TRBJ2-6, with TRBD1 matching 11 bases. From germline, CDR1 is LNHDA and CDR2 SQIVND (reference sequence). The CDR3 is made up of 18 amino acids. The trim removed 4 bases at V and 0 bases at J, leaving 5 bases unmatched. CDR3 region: CASSTRTGGYSGANVLTF. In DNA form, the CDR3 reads TGTGCCAGTAGTACCCGGACAGGGGGCTACTCTGGGGCCAACGTCCTGACTTTC.

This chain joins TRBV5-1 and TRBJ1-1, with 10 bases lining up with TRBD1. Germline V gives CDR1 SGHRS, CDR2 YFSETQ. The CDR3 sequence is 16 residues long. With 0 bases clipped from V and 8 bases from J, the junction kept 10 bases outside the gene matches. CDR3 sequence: CASSLAPGTGASEAFF. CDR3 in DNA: TGCGCCAGCAGCTTGGCGCCTGGGACAGGGGCGTCAGAAGCTTTCTTT.

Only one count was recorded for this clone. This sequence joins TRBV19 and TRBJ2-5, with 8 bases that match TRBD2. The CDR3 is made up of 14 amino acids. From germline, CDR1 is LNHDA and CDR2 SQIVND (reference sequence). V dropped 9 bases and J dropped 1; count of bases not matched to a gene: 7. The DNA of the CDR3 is TGTGCCAGCAGACTGAGCGGGGGCCAAGAGACCCAGTACTTC. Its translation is CASRLSGGQETQYF.

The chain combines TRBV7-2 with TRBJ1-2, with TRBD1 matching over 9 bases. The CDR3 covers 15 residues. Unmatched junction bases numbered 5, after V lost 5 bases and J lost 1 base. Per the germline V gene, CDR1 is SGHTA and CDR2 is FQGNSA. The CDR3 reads CASSVGQGINYGYTF. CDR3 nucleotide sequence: TGTGCCAGCAGCGTGGGACAGGGTATTAACTATGGCTACACCTTC.

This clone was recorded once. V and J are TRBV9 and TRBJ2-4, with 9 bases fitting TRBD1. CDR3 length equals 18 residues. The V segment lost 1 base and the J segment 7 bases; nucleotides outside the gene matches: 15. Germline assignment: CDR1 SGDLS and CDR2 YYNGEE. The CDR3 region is CASSVRADRQGEGNIQYF. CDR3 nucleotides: TGTGCCAGCAGCGTACGAGCGGACAGACAGGGGGAAGGCAACATTCAGTACTTC.

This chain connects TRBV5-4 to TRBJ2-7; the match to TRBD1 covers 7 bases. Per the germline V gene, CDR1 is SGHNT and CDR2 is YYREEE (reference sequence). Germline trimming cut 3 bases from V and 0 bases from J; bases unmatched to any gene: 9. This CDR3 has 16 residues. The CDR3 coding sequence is TGTGCCAGCAGCTCTACAGGGGACCCCAGCTCCTACGAGCAGTACTTC. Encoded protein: CASSSTGDPSSYEQYF.

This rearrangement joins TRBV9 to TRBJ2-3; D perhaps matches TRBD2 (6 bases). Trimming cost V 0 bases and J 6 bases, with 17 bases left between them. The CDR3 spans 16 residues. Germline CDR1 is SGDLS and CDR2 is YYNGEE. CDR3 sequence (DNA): TGTGCCAGCAGCGTAGGGGCGGGGTACATAACTGATACGCAGTATTTT. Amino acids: CASSVGAGYITDTQYF. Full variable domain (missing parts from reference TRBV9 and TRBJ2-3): DSGVTQTPKHLITATGQRVTLRCSPRSGDLSVYWYQQSLDQGLQFLIQYYNGEERAKGNILERFSAQQFPDLHSELNLSSLELGDSALYFCASSVGAGYITDTQYFGPGTRLTVL.

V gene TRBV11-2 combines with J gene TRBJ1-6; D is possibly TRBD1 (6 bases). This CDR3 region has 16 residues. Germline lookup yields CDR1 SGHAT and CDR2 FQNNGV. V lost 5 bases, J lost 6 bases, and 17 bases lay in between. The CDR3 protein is CASSPKQGMGNSPLHF. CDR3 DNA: TGTGCCAGCAGCCCCAAACAGGGAATGGGTAATTCACCCCTCCACTTT.

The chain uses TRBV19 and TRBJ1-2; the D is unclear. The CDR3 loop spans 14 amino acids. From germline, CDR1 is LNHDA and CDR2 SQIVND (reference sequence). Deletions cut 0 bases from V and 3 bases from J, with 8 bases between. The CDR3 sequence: CASSIDYLYYGYTF. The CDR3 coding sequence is TGTGCCAGTAGTATAGATTACTTATACTATGGCTACACCTTC.

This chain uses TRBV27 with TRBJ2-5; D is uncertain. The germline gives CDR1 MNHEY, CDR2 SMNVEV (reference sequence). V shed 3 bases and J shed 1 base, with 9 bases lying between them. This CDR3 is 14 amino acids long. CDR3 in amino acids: CASSFNGPQETQYF. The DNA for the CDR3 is TGTGCCAGCAGTTTTAACGGACCCCAAGAGACCCAGTACTTC.

The CDR3 loop reads CASSRDNGEKLFF. CDR3 in DNA: TGTGCCAGTAGTAGGGACAACGGCGAAAAACTGTTTTTT. V usage is TRBV19 and J usage is TRBJ1-4; D is possibly TRBD1 (6 bases). This CDR3 comprises 13 residues. The V end was cut by 4 bases, the J end by 8 bases, with 11 bases between. Per the germline V gene, CDR1 is LNHDA and CDR2 is SQIVND (reference sequence).

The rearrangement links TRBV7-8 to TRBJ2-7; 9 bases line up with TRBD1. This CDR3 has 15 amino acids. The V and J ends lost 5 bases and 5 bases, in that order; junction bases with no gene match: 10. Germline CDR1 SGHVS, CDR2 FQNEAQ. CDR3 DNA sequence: TGTGCCAGCAGCCCCCAACTACAGGGGGCTCACGAGCAGTACTTC. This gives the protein CASSPQLQGAHEQYF.

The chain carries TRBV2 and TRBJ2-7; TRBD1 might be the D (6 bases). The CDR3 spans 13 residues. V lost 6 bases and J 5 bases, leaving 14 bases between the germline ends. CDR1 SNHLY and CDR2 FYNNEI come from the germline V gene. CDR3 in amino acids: CASRGQLSHEQYF. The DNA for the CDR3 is TGTGCCAGCAGAGGACAGTTATCCCACGAGCAGTACTTC.

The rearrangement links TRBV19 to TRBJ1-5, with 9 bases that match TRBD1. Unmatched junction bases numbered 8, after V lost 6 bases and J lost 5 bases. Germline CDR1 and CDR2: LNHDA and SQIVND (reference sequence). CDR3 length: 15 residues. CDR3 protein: CASREGQGGYQPQHF. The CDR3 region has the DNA TGTGCCAGTAGGGAGGGACAGGGAGGTTATCAGCCCCAGCATTTT.

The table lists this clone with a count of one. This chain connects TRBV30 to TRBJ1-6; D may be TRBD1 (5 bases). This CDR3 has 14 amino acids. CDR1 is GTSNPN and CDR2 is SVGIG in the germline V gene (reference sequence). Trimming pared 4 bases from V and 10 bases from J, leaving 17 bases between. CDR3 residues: CAWNIGDRWSPLHF. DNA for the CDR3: TGTGCCTGGAATATCGGAGACAGATGGTCACCCCTCCACTTT.

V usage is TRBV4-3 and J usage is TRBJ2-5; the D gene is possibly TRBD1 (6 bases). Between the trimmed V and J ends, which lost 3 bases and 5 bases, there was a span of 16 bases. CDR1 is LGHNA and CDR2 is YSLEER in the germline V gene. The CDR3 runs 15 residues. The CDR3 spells CASSQNTGYSETQYF. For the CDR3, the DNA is TGCGCCAGCAGCCAGAACACAGGGTATTCGGAGACCCAGTACTTC.

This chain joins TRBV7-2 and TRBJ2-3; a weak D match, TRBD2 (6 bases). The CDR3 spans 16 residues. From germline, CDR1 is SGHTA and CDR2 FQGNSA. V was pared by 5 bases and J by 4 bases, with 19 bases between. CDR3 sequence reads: CASSLGVGRRADTQYF. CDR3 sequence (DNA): TGTGCCAGCAGCCTCGGAGTGGGGAGGAGGGCAGATACGCAGTATTTT.